The T cell receptor beta chain under discussion was sequenced for a study of T cell clonality in common variable immunodeficiency. The CDR3 sequence is 13 residues long. V dropped 4 bases and J dropped 5 bases, with 9 bases sitting between them. Per germline, CDR1 SGHVS and CDR2 FQNEAQ. Overall study results and limits: CVID subjects had higher TCRbeta clonality than healthy controls, most marked in about a third. Authors noted CVID clonality's cause needs subpopulation repertoire sequencing. Common variable immunodeficiency TCR beta sequences reportedly had fewer deletions and N-nucleotide insertions.

Control and CVID samples contributed equal amounts of genomic DNA. TCRdb's copy holds only in-frame clones and misses some; the assay was immunoSEQ multiplex PCR. This sample carries over 45,000 clones, none of them present only once. This clone came up many times. Its antigen is not identified. The read terminates 3 residues ahead of where the CDR3 ends, so the germline J gene completes it. Material for sequencing was peripheral blood mononuclear cells. V and J are TRBV7-8 and TRBJ2-1, with unresolved D. The origin of this receptor is a person between 18 and 70 years old in good health. CDR3 DNA (partial): TGTGCCAGCAGCTCCAGCGACCACAATGAG. It is translated as CASSSSDHNE. The whole CDR3 sequence is CASSSSDHNEQFF.